This TCR beta chain stems from a study of a mutant IDH1 vaccine in newly diagnosed glioma. Whole-study context: First vaccine doses came 4-6 weeks after radiotherapy alone, or with temozolomide cycles. Therapy received beforehand was radiotherapy, temozolomide, or both, with most patients given both.

This table comes from immunoSEQ multiplex PCR, and its TCRdb copy is limited to in-frame clones, with some not included. The sample lists 45,000 to 65,000 clones, roughly nine tenths occurring once. Time point given: week 11, during vaccination. Vaccine doses each comprised 300 ug of mutant IDH1 20-mer peptide, with topical imiquimod. Each astrocytoma in the donors was new, WHO grade 3 or 4, IDH1-mutant and ATRX-lost. The CDR3 length is 13 residues. The V end lost 2 bases, the J end lost 1 base, and 5 bases lay between the germline ends. CDR1 and CDR2 (germline): LGHNA, YSLEER. In the case of this clone: Its antigen is undetermined. Other nucleotide sequences from this sample produce the same CDR3.

The TCR comes from a man aged 50 to 59 with glioma. The rearrangement uses TRBV4-3 and TRBJ1-1; no reliable D call. This sample comprised PBMCs, obtained from a glioma patient whose treatment included an IDH1 peptide vaccine. CDR3 coding DNA: TGCGCCAGCAGCCAAACCAGGAACACTGAAGCTTTCTTT. Amino acids: CASSQTRNTEAFF.